The clone carrying this TCR beta chain was observed a few times. As yet, its antigen is unknown. PCR involved 60 Vbeta and 13 Jbeta primers. Data came from immunoSEQ multiplex PCR; TCRdb stores just in-frame clones and leaves some out. The sample lists roughly 160,000 clones, around three quarters seen once, with around 1.6% in the top ten. This sample is part of a study of cytomegalovirus exposure and HLA in healthy donors. Overall study results and limits: Productive rates of about 87% or about 30% were seen for most TCR beta V segments in an earlier analysis.

The CDR3 covers 17 residues. Trimming left V 5 bases short and J 1 base short, with 18 bases between. Per the germline V gene, CDR1 is MDHEN and CDR2 is SYDVKM. The TCR was taken from a woman aged 25 to 45 in good health and CMV-seronegative. This sequence joins TRBV28 and TRBJ2-4, with D possibly matching TRBD1 (5 bases). Sequenced: PBMCs. The CDR3 sequence: CASSVPGMVLAKNIQYF. CDR3 DNA: TGTGCCAGCAGTGTCCCAGGGATGGTTCTTGCCAAAAACATTCAGTACTTC.